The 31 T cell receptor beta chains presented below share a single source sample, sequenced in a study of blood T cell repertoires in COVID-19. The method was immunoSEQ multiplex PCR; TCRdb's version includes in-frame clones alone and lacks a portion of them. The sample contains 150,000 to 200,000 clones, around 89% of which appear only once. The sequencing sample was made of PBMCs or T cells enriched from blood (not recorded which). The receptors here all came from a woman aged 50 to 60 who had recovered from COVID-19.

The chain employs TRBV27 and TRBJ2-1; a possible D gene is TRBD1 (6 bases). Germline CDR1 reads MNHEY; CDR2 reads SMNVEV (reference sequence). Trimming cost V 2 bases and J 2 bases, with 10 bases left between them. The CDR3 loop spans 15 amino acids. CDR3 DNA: TGTGCCAGCAGTTTAGGGGCAGGGGCCTACAATGAGCAGTTCTTC. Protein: CASSLGAGAYNEQFF.

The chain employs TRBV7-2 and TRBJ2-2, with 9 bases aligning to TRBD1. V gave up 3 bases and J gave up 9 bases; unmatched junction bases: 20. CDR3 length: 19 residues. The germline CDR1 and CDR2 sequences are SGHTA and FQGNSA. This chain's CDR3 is CASSLAGTGTQLLTRELFF. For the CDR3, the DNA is TGTGCCAGCAGCTTGGCCGGGACAGGGACTCAACTTTTGACCCGGGAGCTGTTTTTT.

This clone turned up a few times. CDR3 in DNA: TGCGCCAGCAGTCCGGACGGCACCCGGGGTTCACCCCTCCACTTT. This codes for CASSPDGTRGSPLHF. The V and J genes are TRBV5-1 and TRBJ1-6, with D hard to call. Germline CDR1 SGHRS, CDR2 YFSETQ. The CDR3 has 15 amino acids. V gave up 5 bases and J gave up 9 bases, with 18 bases separating them.

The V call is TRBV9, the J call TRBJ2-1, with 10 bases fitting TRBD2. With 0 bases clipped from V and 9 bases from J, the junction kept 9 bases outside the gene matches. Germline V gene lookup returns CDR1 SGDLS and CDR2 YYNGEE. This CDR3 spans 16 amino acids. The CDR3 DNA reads TGTGCCAGCAGCGTAGGAGAGCGGGGGGGGCAGGGTGAGCAGTTCTTC. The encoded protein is CASSVGERGGQGEQFF. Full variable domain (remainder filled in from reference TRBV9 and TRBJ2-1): DSGVTQTPKHLITATGQRVTLRCSPRSGDLSVYWYQQSLDQGLQFLIQYYNGEERAKGNILERFSAQQFPDLHSELNLSSLELGDSALYFCASSVGERGGQGEQFFGPGTRLTVL.

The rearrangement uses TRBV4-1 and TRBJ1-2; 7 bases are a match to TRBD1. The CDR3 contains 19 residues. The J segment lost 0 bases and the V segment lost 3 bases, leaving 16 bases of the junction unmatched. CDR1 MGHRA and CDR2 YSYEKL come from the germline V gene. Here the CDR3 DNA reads TGCGCCAGCAGCCATGATTACAGACAGGGAAGCCAAGCTAACTATGGCTACACCTTC. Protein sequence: CASSHDYRQGSQANYGYTF.

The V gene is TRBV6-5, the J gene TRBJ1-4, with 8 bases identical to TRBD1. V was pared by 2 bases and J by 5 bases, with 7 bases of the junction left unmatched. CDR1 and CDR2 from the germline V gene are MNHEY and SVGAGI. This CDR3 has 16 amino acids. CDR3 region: CASSYVPGQANEKLFF. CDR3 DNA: TGTGCCAGCAGTTACGTACCGGGACAGGCCAATGAAAAACTGTTTTTT.

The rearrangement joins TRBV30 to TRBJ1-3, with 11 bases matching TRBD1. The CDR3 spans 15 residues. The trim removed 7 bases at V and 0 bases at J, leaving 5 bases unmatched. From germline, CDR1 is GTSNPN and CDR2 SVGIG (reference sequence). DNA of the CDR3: TGTGCCTTTCGGGACAGGGGGTACTCTGGAAACACCATATATTTT. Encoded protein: CAFRDRGYSGNTIYF.

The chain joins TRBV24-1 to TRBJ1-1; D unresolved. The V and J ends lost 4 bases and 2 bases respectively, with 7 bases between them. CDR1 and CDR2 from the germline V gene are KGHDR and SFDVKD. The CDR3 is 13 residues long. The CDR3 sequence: CATSDLSNTEAFF. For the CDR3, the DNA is TGTGCCACCAGTGACCTCTCTAACACTGAAGCTTTCTTT.

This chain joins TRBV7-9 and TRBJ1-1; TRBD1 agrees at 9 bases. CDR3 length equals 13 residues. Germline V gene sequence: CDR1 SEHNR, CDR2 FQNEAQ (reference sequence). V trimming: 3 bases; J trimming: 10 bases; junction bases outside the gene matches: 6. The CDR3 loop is CASSLGDRAGAFF. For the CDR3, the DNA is TGTGCCAGCAGCTTGGGGGACAGGGCCGGAGCTTTCTTT.

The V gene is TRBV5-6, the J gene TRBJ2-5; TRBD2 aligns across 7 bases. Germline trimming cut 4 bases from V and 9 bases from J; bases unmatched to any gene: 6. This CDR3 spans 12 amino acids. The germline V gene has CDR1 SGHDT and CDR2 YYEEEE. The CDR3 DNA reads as TGTGCCAGCAGCATCCGGGGGGTGTCCCAGTACTTC. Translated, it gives CASSIRGVSQYF.

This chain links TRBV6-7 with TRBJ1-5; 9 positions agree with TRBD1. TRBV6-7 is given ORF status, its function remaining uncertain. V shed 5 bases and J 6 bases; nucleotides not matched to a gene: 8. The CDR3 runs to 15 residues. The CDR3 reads CASSHRGTGRQPQHF. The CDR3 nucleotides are TGTGCCAGCAGTCACCGCGGGACAGGGCGTCAGCCCCAGCATTTT.

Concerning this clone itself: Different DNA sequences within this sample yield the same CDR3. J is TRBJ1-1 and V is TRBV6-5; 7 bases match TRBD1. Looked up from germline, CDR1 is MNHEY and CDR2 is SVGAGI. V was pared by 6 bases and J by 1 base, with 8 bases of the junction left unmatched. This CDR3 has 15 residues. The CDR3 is CASSYDRVRNTEAFF. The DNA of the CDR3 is TGTGCCAGCAGCTATGACAGGGTAAGGAACACTGAAGCTTTCTTT.

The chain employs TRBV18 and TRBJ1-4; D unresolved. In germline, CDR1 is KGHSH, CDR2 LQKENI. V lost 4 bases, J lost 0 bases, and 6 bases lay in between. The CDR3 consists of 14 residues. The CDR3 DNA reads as TGTGCCAGCTCACTACAGACAACTAATGAAAAACTGTTTTTT. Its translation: CASSLQTTNEKLFF.

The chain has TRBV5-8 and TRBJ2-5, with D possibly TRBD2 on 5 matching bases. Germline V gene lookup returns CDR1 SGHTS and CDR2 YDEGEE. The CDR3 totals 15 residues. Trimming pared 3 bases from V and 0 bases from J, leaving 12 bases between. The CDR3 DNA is TGTGCCAGCAGCTCACCCGGGGAGTACCAAGAGACCCAGTACTTC. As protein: CASSSPGEYQETQYF.

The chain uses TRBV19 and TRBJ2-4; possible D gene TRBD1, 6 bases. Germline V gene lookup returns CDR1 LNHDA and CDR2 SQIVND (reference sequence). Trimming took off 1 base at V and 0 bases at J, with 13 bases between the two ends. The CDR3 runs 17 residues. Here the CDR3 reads CASSIVGQILAKNIQYF. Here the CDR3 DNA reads TGTGCCAGTAGTATAGTAGGACAGATCCTAGCCAAAAACATTCAGTACTTC.

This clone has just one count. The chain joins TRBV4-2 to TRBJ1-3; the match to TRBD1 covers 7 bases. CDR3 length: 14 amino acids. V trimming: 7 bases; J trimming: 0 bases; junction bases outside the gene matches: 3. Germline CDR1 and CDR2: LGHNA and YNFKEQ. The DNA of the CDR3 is TGTGCCAGCACCGACAGGGACTCTGGAAACACCATATATTTT. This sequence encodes CASTDRDSGNTIYF.

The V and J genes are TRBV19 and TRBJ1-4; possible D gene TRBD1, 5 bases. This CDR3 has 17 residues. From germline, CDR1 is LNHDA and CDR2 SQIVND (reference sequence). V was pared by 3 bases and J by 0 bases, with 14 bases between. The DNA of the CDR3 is TGTGCCAGTAGTATGCCCGGACACTCAGCAACTAATGAAAAACTGTTTTTT. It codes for CASSMPGHSATNEKLFF.

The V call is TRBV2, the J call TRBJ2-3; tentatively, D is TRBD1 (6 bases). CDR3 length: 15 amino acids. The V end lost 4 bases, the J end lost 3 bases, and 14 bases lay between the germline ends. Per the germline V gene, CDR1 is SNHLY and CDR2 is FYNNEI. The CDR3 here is CASSAQGLSTDTQYF. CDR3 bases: TGTGCCAGCAGTGCGCAGGGGCTGTCTACAGATACGCAGTATTTT.

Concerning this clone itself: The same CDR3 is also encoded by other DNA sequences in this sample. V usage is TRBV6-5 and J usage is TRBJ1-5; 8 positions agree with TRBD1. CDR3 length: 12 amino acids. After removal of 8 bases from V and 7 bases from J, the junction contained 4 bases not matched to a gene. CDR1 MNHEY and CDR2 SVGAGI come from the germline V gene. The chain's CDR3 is CASGDRGQPQHF. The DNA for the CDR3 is TGTGCCAGCGGAGACAGGGGACAGCCCCAGCATTTT.

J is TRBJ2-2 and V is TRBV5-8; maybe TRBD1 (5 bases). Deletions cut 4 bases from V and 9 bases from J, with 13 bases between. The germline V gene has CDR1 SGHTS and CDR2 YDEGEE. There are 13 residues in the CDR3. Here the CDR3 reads CASSTRQSRELFF. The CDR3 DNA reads TGTGCCAGCAGCACACGACAGAGCCGGGAGCTGTTTTTT.

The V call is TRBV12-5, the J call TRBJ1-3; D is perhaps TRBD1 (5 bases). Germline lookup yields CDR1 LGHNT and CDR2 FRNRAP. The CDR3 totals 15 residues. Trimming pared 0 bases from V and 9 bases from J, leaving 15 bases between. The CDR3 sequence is CASGLVIAREITIYF. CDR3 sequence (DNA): TGTGCTAGTGGTTTGGTAATCGCCAGGGAAATCACCATATATTTT.

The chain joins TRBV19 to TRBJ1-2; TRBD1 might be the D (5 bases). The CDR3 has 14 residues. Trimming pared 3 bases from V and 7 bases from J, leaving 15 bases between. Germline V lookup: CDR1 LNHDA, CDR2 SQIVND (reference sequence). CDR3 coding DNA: TGTGCCAGTAGTATCCCAGCAGGAGGGGTTGGCTACACCTTC. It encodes CASSIPAGGVGYTF.

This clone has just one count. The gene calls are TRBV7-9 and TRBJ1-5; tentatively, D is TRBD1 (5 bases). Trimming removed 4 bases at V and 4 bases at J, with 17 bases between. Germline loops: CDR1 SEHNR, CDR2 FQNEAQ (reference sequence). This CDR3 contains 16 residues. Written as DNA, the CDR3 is TGTGCCAGCAGCTCAGACAGAGCCCGGATAAATCAGCCCCAGCATTTT. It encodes CASSSDRARINQPQHF.

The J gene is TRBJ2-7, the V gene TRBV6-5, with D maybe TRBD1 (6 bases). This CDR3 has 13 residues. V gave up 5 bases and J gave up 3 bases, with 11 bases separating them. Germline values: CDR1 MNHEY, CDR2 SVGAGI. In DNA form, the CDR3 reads TGTGCCAGCAGTCGGACAGTCGACTACGAGCAGTACTTC. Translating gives CASSRTVDYEQYF.

The DNA for the CDR3 is TGTGCCAGCAGCTTAGTGACCAGGGTATTCGAAACTGAAGCTTTCTTT. Protein sequence: CASSLVTRVFETEAFF. This chain links TRBV11-2 with TRBJ1-1; the D gene is possibly TRBD1 (5 bases). Germline V gene data show CDR1 as SGHAT and CDR2 as FQNNGV. This CDR3 spans 16 amino acids. Trimming removed 1 base at V and 5 bases at J, with 17 bases between. Looking up the rest from reference TRBV11-2 and TRBJ1-1 gives the full variable domain: EAGVAQSPRYKIIEKRQSVAFWCNPISGHATLYWYQQILGQGPKLLIQFQNNGVVDDSQLPKDRFSAERLKGVDSTLKIQPAKLEDSAVYLCASSLVTRVFETEAFFGQGTRLTVV.

Here the CDR3 reads CASSPLTDLRGPQHF. The CDR3 DNA is TGTGCCAGCAGTCCCCTCACGGATCTCAGGGGGCCCCAGCATTTT. The gene calls are TRBV6-5 and TRBJ1-5; maybe TRBD1 (6 bases). This CDR3 is 15 amino acids long. CDR1 is MNHEY, CDR2 SVGAGI, per germline. V shed 5 bases and J shed 9 bases, with 20 bases lying between them.

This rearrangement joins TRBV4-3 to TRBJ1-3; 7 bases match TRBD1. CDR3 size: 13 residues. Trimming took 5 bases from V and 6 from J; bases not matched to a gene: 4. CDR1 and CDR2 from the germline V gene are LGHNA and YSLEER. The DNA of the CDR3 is TGCGCCAGCAGCTCCGGGACAGAAAACACCATATATTTT. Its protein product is CASSSGTENTIYF.

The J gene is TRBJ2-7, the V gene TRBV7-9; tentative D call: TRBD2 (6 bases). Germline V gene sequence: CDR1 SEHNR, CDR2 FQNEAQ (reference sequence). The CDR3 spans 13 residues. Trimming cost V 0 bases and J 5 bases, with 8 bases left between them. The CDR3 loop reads CASSLAGGNEQYF. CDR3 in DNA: TGTGCCAGCAGCTTAGCGGGGGGAAACGAGCAGTACTTC.

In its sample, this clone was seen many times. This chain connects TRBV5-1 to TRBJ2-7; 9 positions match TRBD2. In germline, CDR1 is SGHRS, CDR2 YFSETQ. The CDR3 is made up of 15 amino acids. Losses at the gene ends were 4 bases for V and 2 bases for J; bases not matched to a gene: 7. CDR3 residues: CASSPRAGGTYEQYF. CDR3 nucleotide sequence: TGCGCCAGCAGCCCGAGGGCGGGGGGGACCTACGAGCAGTACTTC.

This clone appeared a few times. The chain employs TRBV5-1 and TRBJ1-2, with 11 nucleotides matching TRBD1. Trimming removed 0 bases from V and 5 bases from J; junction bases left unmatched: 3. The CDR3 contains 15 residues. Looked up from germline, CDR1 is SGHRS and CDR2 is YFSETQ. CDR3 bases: TGCGCCAGCAGCTTGGATGGACAGGGGGCTTATGGCTACACCTTC. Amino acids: CASSLDGQGAYGYTF.

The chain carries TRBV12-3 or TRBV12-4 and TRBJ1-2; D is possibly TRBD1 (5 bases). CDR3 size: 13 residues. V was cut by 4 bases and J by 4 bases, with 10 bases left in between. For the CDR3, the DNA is TGTGCCAGCAGTTCCCTAGGGGCCTATGGCTACACCTTC. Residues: CASSSLGAYGYTF.